This T cell receptor (beta chain) derives from a study of Graves' ophthalmopathy and Graves' hyperthyroidism. Trimming took off 0 bases at V and 4 bases at J, with 8 bases between the two ends. In germline, CDR1 is SGHRS, CDR2 YFSETQ. This CDR3 spans 14 amino acids. Note on this clonotype: Its target is not known.

Points from the study as a whole: Sensitivity of approximately 88% and specificity of roughly 80% were achieved when a 13-signature model separated ophthalmopathy from stable hyperthyroidism. Most thyroid clonotypes expanded beyond 0.001 frequency were also found in blood.

Amplification targeted the TCR beta CDR3 regions, with RNA transcripts as the source material. Following a first-round RT-PCR that used HTBI primers, a second-round multiplex PCR was carried out. TCRdb reprocessed the multiplex PCR reads with MiXCR, giving one entry per CDR3 protein. The sample contains hundreds of thousands of distinct CDR3 sequences, about 21% of which appear only once. The rearrangement uses TRBV5-1 and TRBJ1-5; tentatively, D is TRBD1 (5 bases). The specimen sequenced was peripheral blood. The sequence was obtained from a woman between 18 and 29 years old with stable Graves' hyperthyroidism. The CDR3: CASSLGQTNQPQHF. The CDR3 coding sequence is TGCGCCAGCAGCTTGGGACAGACAAATCAGCCCCAGCATTTT.